The 25 T cell receptor beta chains below were found in one sample sequenced in a study of CD8+CD57+ T cells in acquired aplastic anemia. The study profiled TCR beta VDJ and CDR3 using genomic DNA as template. From the reads, TCRdb called clonotypes with MiXCR, one entry per CDR3 protein. The sample consists of around 170,000 distinct CDR3 sequences, approximately 51% of them appearing once. The authors sequenced patients whose flow cytometry had shown CD8+CD57+ cell expansion. The specimen sequenced was sorted CD4+, CD8+, or CD8+CD57+ T cells (not recorded which) from PBMCs. The receptors stem from a human donor with aplastic anemia.

CDR3 sequence (DNA): TGTGCCAGCAGCCGAACCACAAGGAGTCAAGAGACCCAGTACTTC. Its translation: CASSRTTRSQETQYF. V is TRBV13 and J is TRBJ2-5; D not certain. The V end was cut by 5 bases, the J end by 2 bases, with 15 bases between. The CDR3 consists of 15 residues. The germline V gene has CDR1 PRHDT and CDR2 FYEKMQ (reference sequence).

This clonotype showed up many times. The chain combines TRBV20-1 with TRBJ1-5; tentatively, D is TRBD1 (5 bases). Germline V gene lookup returns CDR1 DFQATT and CDR2 SNEGSKA (reference sequence). V was cut by 3 bases and J by 5 bases, with 14 bases left in between. This CDR3 has 14 residues. In DNA, the CDR3 is TGCAGTGCTAGGGCCCGTTGGGGGGATCAGCCCCAGCATTTT. The encoded protein is CSARARWGDQPQHF.

In this sample, this clonotype turned up many times. This chain joins TRBV6-5 and TRBJ1-5, with D unresolved. The germline V and J ends were trimmed by 4 bases and 4 bases, with 17 bases remaining between them. CDR1 is MNHEY and CDR2 is SVGAGI in the germline V gene. The length of the CDR3 is 16 residues. Written as DNA, the CDR3 is TGTGCCAGCAGTTTAGGTCGAGGGAAGGAGAATCAGCCCCAGCATTTT. Its protein is CASSLGRGKENQPQHF.

A note on this clonotype: It may be a read error: a sequence one base away is much more abundant. The CDR3 reads CASNAGQGIGKLFF. The DNA of the CDR3 is TGTGCCAGCAATGCGGGACAGGGAATAGGAAAACTGTTTTTT. The chain employs TRBV3-1 and TRBJ1-4; 9 bases map to TRBD1. Germline trimming cut 7 bases from V and 10 bases from J; bases unmatched to any gene: 10. The CDR3 spans 14 residues. From germline, CDR1 is LGHDT and CDR2 YNNKEL (reference sequence).

This clonotype was counted ten times or more. The V and J genes are TRBV7-9 and TRBJ1-2, with TRBD1 identical over 7 bases. This CDR3 spans 13 amino acids. From germline, CDR1 is SEHNR and CDR2 FQNEAQ (reference sequence). V shed 4 bases, J shed 4 bases, and the junction held 3 bases outside the gene matches. The CDR3 protein is CASSWDSLYGYTF. CDR3 nucleotides: TGTGCCAGCAGCTGGGACAGCCTCTATGGCTACACCTTC.

The chain carries TRBV12-3 or TRBV12-4 and TRBJ1-1; D gene unclear. Trimming removed 1 base from V and 3 bases from J, with 12 bases in between. CDR3 length equals 15 residues. The CDR3 region has the DNA TGTGCCAGCAGTTTAGGTCTCTGTGGGGACACTGAAGCTTTCTTT. Its protein is CASSLGLCGDTEAFF.

The genes are TRBV24-1 and TRBJ1-2, with D possibly TRBD1 on 5 matching bases. This CDR3 comprises 12 residues. Trimming cost V 4 bases and J 4 bases, with 6 bases left between them. Germline V CDR1 and CDR2: KGHDR, SFDVKD. The CDR3 loop reads CATSDDSYGYTF. In nucleotides, the CDR3 is TGTGCCACCAGTGACGACAGCTATGGCTACACCTTC.

This clonotype was recorded at least ten times. The rearrangement links TRBV19 to TRBJ2-5, with D hard to call. V shed 9 bases and J shed 2 bases, with 13 bases lying between them. CDR1 and CDR2 (germline): LNHDA, SQIVND (reference sequence). The CDR3 loop spans 13 amino acids. The CDR3 DNA reads TGTGCCAGCCGAGATTGGGGACAAGAGACCCAGTACTTC. Its protein is CASRDWGQETQYF.

Regarding this clonotype: It may be a read error: a sequence one base away is much more abundant. The rearrangement links TRBV7-3 to TRBJ1-6, with 11 bases matching TRBD1. This CDR3 is 19 amino acids long. Germline V CDR1 and CDR2: SGHTA, FQGTGA. V was pared by 1 base and J by 9 bases, with 14 bases of the junction left unmatched. The CDR3 DNA sequence: TGTGCCAGCAGCTTAAGTTCGGCGGGACAGGGGGTTGTTAGTTCACCCCTCCACTTT. This codes for CASSLSSAGQGVVSSPLHF.

This chain links TRBV19 with TRBJ1-1, with 7 bases matching TRBD1. Germline V gene data show CDR1 as LNHDA and CDR2 as SQIVND (reference sequence). V shed 5 bases, J shed 1 base, and the junction held 7 bases outside the gene matches. There are 15 residues in the CDR3. CDR3: CASSDAGQKNTEAFF. DNA for the CDR3: TGTGCCAGTAGTGATGCGGGACAGAAGAACACTGAAGCTTTCTTT.

This clonotype has ten or more counts. The V gene is TRBV6-5, the J gene TRBJ1-5; D possibly corresponds to TRBD1 (5 bases). This CDR3 has 13 residues. Germline CDR1 MNHEY, CDR2 SVGAGI. With 0 bases removed from V and 5 bases from J, the gap between germline ends came to 5 bases. The CDR3 is CASSYSGDQPQHF. CDR3 bases: TGTGCCAGCAGTTACTCGGGGGATCAGCCCCAGCATTTT.

At least ten counts were recorded for this clonotype. The V call is TRBV7-2, the J call TRBJ1-5; 7 bases match TRBD1. There are 14 residues in the CDR3. Germline V CDR1 and CDR2: SGHTA, FQGNSA. V lost 5 bases to trimming and J lost 4 bases; unmatched junction nucleotides: 5. The CDR3 is CASSRRQGNQPQHF. The CDR3, as DNA: TGTGCCAGCAGCCGAAGACAGGGTAATCAGCCCCAGCATTTT.

V gene TRBV18 combines with J gene TRBJ2-7; TRBD2 agrees at 10 bases. The germline CDR1 and CDR2 sequences are KGHSH and LQKENI. With V trimmed by 2 bases and J by 6 bases, 4 bases remained unmatched. The CDR3 consists of 14 residues. The CDR3 DNA reads TGTGCCAGCTCACCAACTAGCGGGACTGGCGAGCAGTACTTC. This encodes CASSPTSGTGEQYF.

About this clonotype itself: A much larger clone lies one base from this, so it may be a read error. The chain joins TRBV3-1 to TRBJ1-2, with unresolved D. Germline V gives CDR1 LGHDT, CDR2 YNNKEL (reference sequence). V dropped 5 bases and J dropped 9 bases, with 10 bases sitting between them. The CDR3 covers 11 residues. CDR3 residues: CASSEGYSYTF. The CDR3 region has the DNA TGTGCCAGCAGCGAAGGGTATAGCTACACCTTC. Variable domain in full (rest from reference TRBV3-1 and TRBJ1-2): DTAVSQTPKYLVTQMGNDKSIKCEQNLGHDTMYWYKQDSKKFLKIMFSYNNKELIINETVPNRFSPKSPDKAHLNLHINSLELGDSAVYFCASSEGYSYTFGSGTRLTVV.

The J gene is TRBJ1-2, the V gene TRBV7-6; no firm D call. Germline CDR1 reads SGHVS; CDR2 reads FNYEAQ. This CDR3 is 14 amino acids long. Trimming took off 5 bases at V and 4 bases at J, with 14 bases between the two ends. The DNA for the CDR3 is TGTGCCAGCAGCCCCACGGCAGGACGCTATGGCTACACCTTC. Amino acids: CASSPTAGRYGYTF.

V is TRBV19 and J is TRBJ1-6, with D possibly TRBD1 on 5 matching bases. V gave up 8 bases and J gave up 7 bases, with 18 bases separating them. The germline gives CDR1 LNHDA, CDR2 SQIVND (reference sequence). The CDR3 is 15 amino acids. CDR3 coding DNA: TGTGCCAGTGGTGGGGCGACGGGGACCAATTCACCCCTCCACTTT. Translating gives CASGGATGTNSPLHF.

This clonotype came up many times. The rearrangement uses TRBV10-1 and TRBJ2-5; D ambiguous. Germline V gene sequence: CDR1 WNHNN, CDR2 SYGVQD (reference sequence). Trimming took 6 bases from V and 5 from J, leaving 10 bases between them. There are 12 residues in the CDR3. The CDR3 sequence: CASRYTPETQYF. DNA of the CDR3: TGCGCCAGCAGGTATACCCCGGAGACCCAGTACTTC.

This clonotype was counted only a few times. V is TRBV5-1 and J is TRBJ1-1; possible D gene TRBD1, 5 bases. Looked up from germline, CDR1 is SGHRS and CDR2 is YFSETQ. Trimming cost V 3 bases and J 1 base, with 10 bases left between them. The CDR3 spans 14 residues. Here the CDR3 DNA reads TGCGCCAGCAGCTGGCTCGACAGGAACACTGAAGCTTTCTTT. Residues: CASSWLDRNTEAFF.

This clonotype has at least ten counts. This chain uses TRBV24-1 with TRBJ2-2, with no clear D. The CDR3 extends over 13 amino acids. V was clipped by 3 bases and J by 0 bases, with 1 base between them. In germline, CDR1 is KGHDR, CDR2 SFDVKD. CDR3 loop: CATSDTNTGELFF. The DNA for the CDR3 is TGTGCCACCAGTGATACGAACACCGGGGAGCTGTTTTTT.

This clonotype was detected many times. The chain is built from TRBV5-8 and TRBJ1-5; weak D call: TRBD1 (5 bases). This CDR3 region has 14 residues. Germline lookup yields CDR1 SGHTS and CDR2 YDEGEE. The germline V and J ends were trimmed by 0 bases and 2 bases, with 6 bases remaining between them. This chain's CDR3 is CASSLVGGNQPQHF. The CDR3 nucleotides read TGTGCCAGCAGCTTGGTAGGGGGCAATCAGCCCCAGCATTTT.

A remark on this clonotype: The junction shows a germline mismatch at one end, possibly a read error. This rearrangement joins TRBV15 to TRBJ2-5; tentative D call: TRBD2 (7 bases). CDR3 length: 14 amino acids. In germline, CDR1 is LNHNV, CDR2 YYDKDF (reference sequence). CDR3 residues: CATSRGAGQETRYF. Written as DNA, the CDR3 is TGTGCCACCAGCAGAGGAGCGGGACAAGAGACCCGGTACTTC. The variable domain in full, with the rest retrieved from reference TRBV15 and TRBJ2-5, is DAMVIQNPRYQVTQFGKPVTLSCSQTLNHNVMYWYQQKSSQAPKLLFHYYDKDFNNEADTPDNFQSRRPNTSFCFLDIRSPGLGDTAMYLCATSRGAGQETRYFGPGTRLLVL.

The chain carries TRBV10-3 and TRBJ1-1; 8 bases match TRBD1. J lost 5 bases, V lost 7 bases, and 3 bases had no gene match. Germline V gene sequence: CDR1 ENHRY, CDR2 SYGVKD. This CDR3 has 12 residues. CDR3 in amino acids: CAITRTGTEAFF. The CDR3 region has the DNA TGTGCCATCACCCGGACAGGGACTGAAGCTTTCTTT.

This clonotype was seen once. The chain combines TRBV11-2 with TRBJ1-2, with 12 bases aligning to TRBD1. Per germline, CDR1 SGHAT and CDR2 FQNNGV. This CDR3 is built from 16 residues. V was pared by 5 bases and J by 7 bases, with 11 bases of the junction left unmatched. Here the CDR3 reads CASSPEGTGGEGGYTF. The CDR3 DNA reads as TGTGCCAGCAGCCCCGAGGGGACAGGGGGCGAGGGTGGCTACACCTTC.

This chain links TRBV6-4 with TRBJ2-3; 7 bases match TRBD2. The CDR3 runs to 15 residues. Germline assignment: CDR1 MRHNA and CDR2 SNTAGT. V shed 3 bases, J shed 0 bases, and the junction held 3 bases outside the gene matches. The CDR3 sequence: CASSEREESTDTQYF. CDR3 DNA: TGTGCCAGCAGTGAACGGGAGGAAAGCACAGATACGCAGTATTTT.

At least ten counts were recorded for this clonotype. The rearrangement links TRBV20-1 to TRBJ2-1; perhaps TRBD2 as D (6 bases). The V end lost 7 bases, the J end lost 9 bases, and 13 bases lay between the germline ends. The CDR3 has 11 residues. Germline CDR1 and CDR2: DFQATT and SNEGSKA (reference sequence). CDR3 sequence reads: CSGGDSVEQFF. As DNA, the CDR3 is TGCAGTGGGGGGGATAGTGTTGAGCAGTTCTTC.